This TCR beta chain was profiled in a study of cytomegalovirus exposure and HLA in healthy donors. General observations from the study: TCR beta V segments were, for the most part, productive about 87% or about 30% of the time in an earlier analysis. In a later analysis, a genetic analysis reported fewer productive-TCR N-insertions in an Asian-associated ancestry cluster than the cohort average.

The V and J ends lost 5 bases and 4 bases, in that order; junction bases with no gene match: 7. Germline V CDR1 and CDR2: MGHDK, SYGVNS. This CDR3 is built from 15 residues. Worth noting for this clone: Its antigen is undetermined.

The PCR ran on 60 Vbeta and 13 Jbeta primers. Methods used by the authors: Among the unique TCR beta chains that a later analysis counted, roughly 80 million in all, roughly 10 million were shared. Sequencing used immunoSEQ multiplex PCR; TCRdb keeps in-frame clones, though not all of them. From that table come the V and J calls and clone size; the DNA was used to work out D and trimming. This table has 150,000 to 200,000 clones, just under 80% appearing once. Source material: PBMCs. This clonotype was sampled from a man in his thirties or forties in good health and CMV-seronegative. V gene TRBV25-1 combines with J gene TRBJ2-3, with 9 bases lining up with TRBD2. CDR3 bases: TGTGCCAGCAGTTTAATAGCGGGAGTATCAGATACGCAGTATTTT. This gives the protein CASSLIAGVSDTQYF.